This T cell receptor (beta chain) was identified during a study of beta chain features in type 1 diabetes. cDNA synthesis used the whole RNA isolate, giving expressed TCRB sequences. TCRdb keeps only in-frame clones here, not all; method: immunoSEQ multiplex PCR. The table has approximately 250,000 clones, around 24% seen once. CDR3 length equals 13 residues. CDR1 is PRHDT and CDR2 is FYEKMQ in the germline V gene (reference sequence). V lost 2 bases and J lost 4, with 8 bases in between. About this clone: Its antigen is unidentified.

Study-level points and caveats: Type 1 diabetes patients had moderately but significantly shorter TCRB CDR3s in all four CD4+ subsets.

The sample comprised naive CD4+ T cells from blood. The chain combines TRBV13 with TRBJ1-2, with D possibly TRBD1 on 6 matching bases. The sequence was collected from a woman in her 30s with type 1 diabetes. The CDR3 reads CASSLTGRYGYTF. The CDR3 nucleotides read TGTGCCAGCAGCTTAACAGGGCGCTATGGCTACACCTTC.